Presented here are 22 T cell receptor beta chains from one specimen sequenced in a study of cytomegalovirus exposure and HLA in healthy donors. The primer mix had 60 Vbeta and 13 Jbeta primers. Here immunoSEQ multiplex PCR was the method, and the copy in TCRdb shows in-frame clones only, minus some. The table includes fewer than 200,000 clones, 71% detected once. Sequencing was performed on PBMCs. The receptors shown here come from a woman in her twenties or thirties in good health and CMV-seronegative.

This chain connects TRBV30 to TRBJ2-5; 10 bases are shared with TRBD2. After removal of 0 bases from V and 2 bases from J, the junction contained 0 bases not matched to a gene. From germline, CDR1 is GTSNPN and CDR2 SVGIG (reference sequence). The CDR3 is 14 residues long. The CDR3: CAWSVTSGQETQYF. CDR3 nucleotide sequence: TGTGCCTGGAGTGTGACTAGCGGGCAAGAGACCCAGTACTTC.

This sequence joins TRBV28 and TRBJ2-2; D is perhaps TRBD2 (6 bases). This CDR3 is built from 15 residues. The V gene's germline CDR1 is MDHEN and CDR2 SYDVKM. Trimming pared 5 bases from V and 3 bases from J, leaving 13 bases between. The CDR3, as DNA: TGTGCCAGCAGTCCACCCGGGACTCACACCGGGGAGCTGTTTTTT. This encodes CASSPPGTHTGELFF.

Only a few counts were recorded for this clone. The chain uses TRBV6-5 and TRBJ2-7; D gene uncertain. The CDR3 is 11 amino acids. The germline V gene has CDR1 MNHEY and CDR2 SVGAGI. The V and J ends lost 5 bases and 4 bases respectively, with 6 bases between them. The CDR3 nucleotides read TGTGCCAGCAGTCATAGTTACGAGCAGTACTTC. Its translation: CASSHSYEQYF.

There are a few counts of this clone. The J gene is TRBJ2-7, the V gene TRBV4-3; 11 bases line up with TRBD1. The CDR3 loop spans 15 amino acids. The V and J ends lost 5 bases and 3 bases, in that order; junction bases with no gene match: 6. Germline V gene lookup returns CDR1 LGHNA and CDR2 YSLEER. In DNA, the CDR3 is TGCGCCAGCAGCGAAGGGACAGGGGGTTACTACGAGCAGTACTTC. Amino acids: CASSEGTGGYYEQYF.

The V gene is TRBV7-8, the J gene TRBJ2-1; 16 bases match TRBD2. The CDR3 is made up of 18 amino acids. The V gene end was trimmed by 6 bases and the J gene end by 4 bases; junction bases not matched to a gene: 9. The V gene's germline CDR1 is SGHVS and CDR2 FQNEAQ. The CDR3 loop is CASRGGLAGGRRYNEQFF. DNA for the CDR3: TGTGCCAGCAGGGGGGGACTAGCGGGAGGGCGTCGGTACAATGAGCAGTTCTTC.

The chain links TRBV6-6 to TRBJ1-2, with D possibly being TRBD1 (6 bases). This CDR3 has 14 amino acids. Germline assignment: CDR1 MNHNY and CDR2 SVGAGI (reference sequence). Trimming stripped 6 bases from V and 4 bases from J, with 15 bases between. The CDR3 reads CASRHGQNRYGYTF. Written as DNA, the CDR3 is TGTGCCAGCAGGCATGGACAGAACCGCTATGGCTACACCTTC.

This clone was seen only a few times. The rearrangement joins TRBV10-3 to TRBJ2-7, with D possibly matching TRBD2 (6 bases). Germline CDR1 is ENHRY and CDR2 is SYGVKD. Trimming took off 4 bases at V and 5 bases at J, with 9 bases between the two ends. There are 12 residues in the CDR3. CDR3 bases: TGTGCCATCAGTGTGGCGGGGAACGAGCAGTACTTC. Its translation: CAISVAGNEQYF.

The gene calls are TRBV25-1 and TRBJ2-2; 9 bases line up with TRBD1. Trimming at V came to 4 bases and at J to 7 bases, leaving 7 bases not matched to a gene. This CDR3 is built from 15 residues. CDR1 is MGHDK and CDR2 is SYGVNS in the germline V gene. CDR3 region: CASSGTGGAGGELFF. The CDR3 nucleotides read TGTGCCAGCAGTGGAACAGGGGGCGCGGGCGGGGAGCTGTTTTTT. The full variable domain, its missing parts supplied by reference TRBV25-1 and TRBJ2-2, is EADIYQTPRYLVIGTGKKITLECSQTMGHDKMYWYQQDPGMELHLIHYSYGVNSTEKGDLSSESTVSRIRTEHFPLTLESARPSHTSQYLCASSGTGGAGGELFFGEGSRLTVL.

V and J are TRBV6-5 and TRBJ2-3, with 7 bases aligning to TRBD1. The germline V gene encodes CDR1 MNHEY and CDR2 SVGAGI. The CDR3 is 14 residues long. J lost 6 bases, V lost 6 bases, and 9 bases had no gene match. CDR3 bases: TGTGCCAGCAGGAGAACAGGGGTTGGGGATACGCAGTATTTT. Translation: CASRRTGVGDTQYF.

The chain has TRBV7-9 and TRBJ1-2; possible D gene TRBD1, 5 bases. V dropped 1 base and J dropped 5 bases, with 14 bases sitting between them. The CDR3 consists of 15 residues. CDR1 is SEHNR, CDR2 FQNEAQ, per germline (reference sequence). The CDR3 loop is CASSLDDSYFYGYTF. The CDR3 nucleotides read TGTGCCAGCAGCTTAGACGACAGCTATTTTTATGGCTACACCTTC.

The DNA for the CDR3 is TGTGCCAGCAGCTACCGGGACAGGATCAATGAAAAACTGTTTTTT. It encodes CASSYRDRINEKLFF. The V call is TRBV5-5, the J call TRBJ1-4; 8 bases are shared with TRBD1. In germline, CDR1 is SGHKS, CDR2 YYEKEE (reference sequence). The CDR3 covers 15 residues. J lost 5 bases, V lost 3 bases, and 6 bases had no gene match.

The CDR3 reads CASSSPSRGGTQYF. The CDR3, as DNA: TGTGCCAGCAGTTCACCCAGCCGGGGGGGTACGCAGTATTTT. This chain uses TRBV6-1 with TRBJ2-3, with 8 bases fitting TRBD2. Germline loops: CDR1 MNHNS, CDR2 SASEGT. The CDR3 sequence is 14 residues long. Trimming cost V 5 bases and J 8 bases; bases outside gene matches: 9.

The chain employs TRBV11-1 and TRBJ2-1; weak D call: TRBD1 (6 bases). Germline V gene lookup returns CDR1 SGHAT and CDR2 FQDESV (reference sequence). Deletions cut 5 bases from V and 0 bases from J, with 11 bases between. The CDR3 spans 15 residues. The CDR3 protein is CASSPLGASYNEQFF. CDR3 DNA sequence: TGTGCCAGCAGCCCCCTGGGGGCCTCCTACAATGAGCAGTTCTTC.

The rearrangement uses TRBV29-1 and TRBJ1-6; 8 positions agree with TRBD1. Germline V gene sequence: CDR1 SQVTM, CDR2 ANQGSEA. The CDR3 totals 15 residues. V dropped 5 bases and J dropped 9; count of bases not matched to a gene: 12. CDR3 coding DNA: TGCAGCGTTCGACTCGAGGACAGGGTTGGTTCACCCCTCCACTTT. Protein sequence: CSVRLEDRVGSPLHF.

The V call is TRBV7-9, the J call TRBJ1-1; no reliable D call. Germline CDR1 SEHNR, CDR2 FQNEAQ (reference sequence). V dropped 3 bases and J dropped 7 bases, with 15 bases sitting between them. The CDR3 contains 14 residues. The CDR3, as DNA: TGTGCCAGCAGCTTCATGGGAGGGCGCGATGAAGCTTTCTTT. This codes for CASSFMGGRDEAFF.

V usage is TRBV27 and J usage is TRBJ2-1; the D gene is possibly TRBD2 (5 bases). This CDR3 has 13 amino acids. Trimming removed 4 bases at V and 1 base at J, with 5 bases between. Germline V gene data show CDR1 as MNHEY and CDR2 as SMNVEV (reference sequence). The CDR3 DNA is TGTGCCAGCAGTTCGGGGTCCTACAATGAGCAGTTCTTC. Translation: CASSSGSYNEQFF.

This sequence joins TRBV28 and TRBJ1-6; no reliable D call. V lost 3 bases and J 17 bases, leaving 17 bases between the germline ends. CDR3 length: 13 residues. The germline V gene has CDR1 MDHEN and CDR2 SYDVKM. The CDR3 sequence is CASSLRAPREFHF. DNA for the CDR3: TGTGCCAGCAGTTTGAGGGCGCCAAGGGAATTCCACTTT.

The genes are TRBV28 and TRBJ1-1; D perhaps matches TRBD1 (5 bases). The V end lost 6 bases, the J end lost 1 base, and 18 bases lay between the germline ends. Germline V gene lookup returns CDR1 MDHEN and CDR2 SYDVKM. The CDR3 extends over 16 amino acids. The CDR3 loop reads CASSLPTPGQNTEAFF. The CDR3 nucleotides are TGTGCCAGCAGCCTACCGACCCCTGGACAGAACACTGAAGCTTTCTTT.

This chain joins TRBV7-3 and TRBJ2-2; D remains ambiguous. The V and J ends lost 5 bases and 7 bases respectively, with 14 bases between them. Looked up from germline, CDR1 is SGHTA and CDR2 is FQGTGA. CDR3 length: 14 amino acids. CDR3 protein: CASSPANTRGELFF. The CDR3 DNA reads TGTGCCAGCAGCCCCGCGAATACTCGCGGGGAGCTGTTTTTT.

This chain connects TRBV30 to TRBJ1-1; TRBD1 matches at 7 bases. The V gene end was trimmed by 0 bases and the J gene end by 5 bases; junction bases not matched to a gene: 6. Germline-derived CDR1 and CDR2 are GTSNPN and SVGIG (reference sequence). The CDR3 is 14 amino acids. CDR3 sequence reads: CAWSVKGARTEAFF. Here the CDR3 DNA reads TGTGCCTGGAGTGTAAAGGGGGCGCGTACTGAAGCTTTCTTT.

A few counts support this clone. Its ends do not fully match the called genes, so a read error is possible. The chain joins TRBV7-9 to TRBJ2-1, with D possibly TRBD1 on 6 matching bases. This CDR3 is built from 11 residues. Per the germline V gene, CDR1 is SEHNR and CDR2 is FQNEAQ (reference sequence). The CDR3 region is CASSDLGHQIF. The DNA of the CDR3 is TGTGCCAGCAGCGACCTGGGACATCAGATCTTC.

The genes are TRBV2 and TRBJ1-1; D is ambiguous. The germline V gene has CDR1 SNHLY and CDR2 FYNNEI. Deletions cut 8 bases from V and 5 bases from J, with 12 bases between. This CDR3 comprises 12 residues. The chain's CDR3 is CASHVGGTEAFF. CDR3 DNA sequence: TGTGCCAGCCACGTAGGAGGTACTGAAGCTTTCTTT.